This T cell receptor beta chain was profiled in a study of T-cell reconstitution after alpha-beta-depleted transplantation in children. General study findings and limits: The authors attributed T-cell counts and diversity one year after transplant mostly to newly produced T cells. At day 60, the high TCRbeta diversity found in some patients originated from recipient T cells and thymic progenitors that had survived. Several hundred rapidly expanded clones from non-depleted graft cells reportedly supplied alpha-beta T cells about two months post-transplant.

J lost 4 bases, V lost 4 bases, and 8 bases had no gene match. Germline CDR1 is SGHVS and CDR2 is FNYEAQ. The CDR3 is 15 amino acids. Unique molecular identifiers tagged the TCRbeta library. TCRdb redid the calling of the PCR reads with MiXCR, one entry per CDR3 protein. Of about 830,000 distinct CDR3 sequences listed, 15% to 20% are singletons. Turning to this clonotype: Its target is unknown.

This clonotype was sampled from a male patient aged 10-17 years who had a stem cell transplant for acute lymphoblastic leukemia, so the T cells may come from the graft donor. V gene TRBV7-6 combines with J gene TRBJ1-2; 8 bases match TRBD1. The source was PBMCs, mostly from graft donor cells, collected 360 days after TCRalphabeta/CD19-depleted stem cell transplant. The CDR3 region has the DNA TGTGCCAGCAGCTCACAGGGGGAAGGCCCCTATGGCTACACCTTC. Residues: CASSSQGEGPYGYTF.